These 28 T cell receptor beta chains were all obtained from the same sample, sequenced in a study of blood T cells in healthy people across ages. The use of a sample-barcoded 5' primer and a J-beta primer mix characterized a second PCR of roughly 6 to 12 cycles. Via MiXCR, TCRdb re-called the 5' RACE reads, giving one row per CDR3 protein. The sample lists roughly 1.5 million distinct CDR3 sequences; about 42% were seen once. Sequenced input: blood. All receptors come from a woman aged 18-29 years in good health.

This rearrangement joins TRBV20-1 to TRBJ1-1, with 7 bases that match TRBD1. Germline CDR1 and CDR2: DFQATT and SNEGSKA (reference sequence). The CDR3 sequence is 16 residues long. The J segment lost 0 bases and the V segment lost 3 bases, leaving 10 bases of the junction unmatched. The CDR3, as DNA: TGCAGTGCTAGCGCGCAGGGGGTTCTCGTGAACACTGAAGCTTTCTTT. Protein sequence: CSASAQGVLVNTEAFF.

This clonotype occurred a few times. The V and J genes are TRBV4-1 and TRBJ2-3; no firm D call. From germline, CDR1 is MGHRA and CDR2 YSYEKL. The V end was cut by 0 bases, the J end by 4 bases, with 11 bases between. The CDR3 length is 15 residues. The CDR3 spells CASSQDTAISDTQYF. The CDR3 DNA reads TGCGCCAGCAGCCAAGATACGGCGATCTCAGATACGCAGTATTTT.

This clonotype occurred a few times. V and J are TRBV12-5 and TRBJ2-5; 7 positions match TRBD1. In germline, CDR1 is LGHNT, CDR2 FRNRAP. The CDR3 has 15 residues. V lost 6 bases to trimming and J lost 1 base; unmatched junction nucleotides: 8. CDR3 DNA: TGTGCTAGTGGACCTACCGGGACAGCCCAAGAGACCCAGTACTTC. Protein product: CASGPTGTAQETQYF.

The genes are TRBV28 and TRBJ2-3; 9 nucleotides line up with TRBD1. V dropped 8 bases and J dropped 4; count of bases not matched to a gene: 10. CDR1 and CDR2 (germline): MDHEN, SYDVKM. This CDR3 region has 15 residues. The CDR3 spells CASSLQGARADTQYF. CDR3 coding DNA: TGTGCCAGCTCCTTACAGGGGGCGCGTGCAGATACGCAGTATTTT. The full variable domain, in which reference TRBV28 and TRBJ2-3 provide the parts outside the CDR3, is DVKVTQSSRYLVKRTGEKVFLECVQDMDHENMFWYRQDPGLGLRLIYFSYDVKMKEKGDIPEGYSVSREKKERFSLILESASTNQTSMYLCASSLQGARADTQYFGPGTRLTVL.

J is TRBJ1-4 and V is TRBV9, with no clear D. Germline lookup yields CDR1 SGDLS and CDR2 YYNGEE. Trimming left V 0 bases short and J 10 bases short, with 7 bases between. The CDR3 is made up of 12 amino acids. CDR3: CASSVEEGKLFF. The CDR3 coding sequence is TGTGCCAGCAGCGTAGAGGAGGGAAAACTGTTTTTT.

CDR3 DNA sequence: TGCAGCGTTTCCCAGGGCTCTGGGGCCAACGTCCTGACTTTC. Translation gives CSVSQGSGANVLTF. The chain uses TRBV29-1 and TRBJ2-6; possible D gene TRBD1, 5 bases. CDR3 length: 14 residues. From germline, CDR1 is SQVTM and CDR2 ANQGSEA. V was shortened by 5 bases and J by 0 bases, with 8 bases between the two germline ends.

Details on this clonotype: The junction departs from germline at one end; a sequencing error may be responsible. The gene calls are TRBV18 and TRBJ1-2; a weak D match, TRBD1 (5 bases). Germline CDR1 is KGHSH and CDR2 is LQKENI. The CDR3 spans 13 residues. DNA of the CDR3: TGTGCCAGCTCGCCAGACAGTAACCATGGCTACACCTTC. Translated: CASSPDSNHGYTF.

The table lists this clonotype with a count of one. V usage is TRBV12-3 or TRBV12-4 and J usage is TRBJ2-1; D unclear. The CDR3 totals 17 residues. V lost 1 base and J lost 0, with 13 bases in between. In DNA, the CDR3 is TGTGCCAGCAGTTTAGGTATAACCACGAGCTCCTACAATGAGCAGTTCTTC. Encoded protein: CASSLGITTSSYNEQFF.

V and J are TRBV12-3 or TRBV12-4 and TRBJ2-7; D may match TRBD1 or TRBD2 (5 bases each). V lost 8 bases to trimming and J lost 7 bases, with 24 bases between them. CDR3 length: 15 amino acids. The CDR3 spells CASGERSKGYNEQYF. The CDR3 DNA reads TGTGCCAGCGGGGAGCGGAGCAAGGGGTACAATGAGCAGTACTTC.

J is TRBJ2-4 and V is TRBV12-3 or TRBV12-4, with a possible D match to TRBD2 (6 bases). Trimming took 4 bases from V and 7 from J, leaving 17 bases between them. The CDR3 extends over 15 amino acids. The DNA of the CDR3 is TGTGCCAGCAGTTCTACCGGAGGGATTCAGAACATTCAGTACTTC. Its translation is CASSSTGGIQNIQYF.

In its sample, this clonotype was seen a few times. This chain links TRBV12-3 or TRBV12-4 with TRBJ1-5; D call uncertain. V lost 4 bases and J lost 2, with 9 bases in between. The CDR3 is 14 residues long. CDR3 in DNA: TGTGCCAGCAGTTACAAGGGTGGCAATCAGCCCCAGCATTTT. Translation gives CASSYKGGNQPQHF.

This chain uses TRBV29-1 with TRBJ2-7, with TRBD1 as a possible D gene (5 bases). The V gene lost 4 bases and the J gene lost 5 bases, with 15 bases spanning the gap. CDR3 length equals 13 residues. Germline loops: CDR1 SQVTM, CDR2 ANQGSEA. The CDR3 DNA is TGCAGCGTTGGGGGAACAGGAATAGACGAGCAGTACTTC. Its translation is CSVGGTGIDEQYF.

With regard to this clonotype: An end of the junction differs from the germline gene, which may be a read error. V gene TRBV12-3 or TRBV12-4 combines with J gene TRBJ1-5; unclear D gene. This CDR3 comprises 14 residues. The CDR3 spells CASSVALENQPQHF. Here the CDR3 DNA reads TGTGCCAGCAGTGTAGCGCTCGAGAATCAGCCCCAGCATTTT.

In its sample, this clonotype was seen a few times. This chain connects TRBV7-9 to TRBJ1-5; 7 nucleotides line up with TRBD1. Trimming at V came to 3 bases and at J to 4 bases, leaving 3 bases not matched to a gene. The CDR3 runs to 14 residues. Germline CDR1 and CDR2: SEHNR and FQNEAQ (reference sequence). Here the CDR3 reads CASSLTGTNQPQHF. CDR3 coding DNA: TGTGCCAGCAGCTTGACAGGGACGAATCAGCCCCAGCATTTT.

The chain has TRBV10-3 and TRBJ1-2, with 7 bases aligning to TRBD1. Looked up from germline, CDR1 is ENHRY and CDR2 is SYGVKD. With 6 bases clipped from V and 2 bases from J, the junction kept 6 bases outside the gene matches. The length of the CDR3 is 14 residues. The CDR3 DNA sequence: TGTGCCATCAGCGTCTCGACAGGGAACTATGGCTACACCTTC. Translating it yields CAISVSTGNYGYTF.

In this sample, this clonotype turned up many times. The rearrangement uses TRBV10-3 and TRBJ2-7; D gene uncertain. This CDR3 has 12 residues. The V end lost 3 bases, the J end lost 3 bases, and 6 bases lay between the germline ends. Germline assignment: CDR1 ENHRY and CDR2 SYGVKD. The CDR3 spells CAISDGSYEQYF. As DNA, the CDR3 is TGTGCCATCAGTGACGGCAGCTACGAGCAGTACTTC.

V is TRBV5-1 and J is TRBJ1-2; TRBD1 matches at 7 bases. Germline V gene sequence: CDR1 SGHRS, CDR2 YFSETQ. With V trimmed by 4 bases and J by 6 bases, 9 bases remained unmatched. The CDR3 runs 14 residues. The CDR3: CASSRDSLEDGYTF. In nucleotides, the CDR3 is TGCGCCAGCAGCCGGGACAGTCTTGAAGATGGCTACACCTTC.

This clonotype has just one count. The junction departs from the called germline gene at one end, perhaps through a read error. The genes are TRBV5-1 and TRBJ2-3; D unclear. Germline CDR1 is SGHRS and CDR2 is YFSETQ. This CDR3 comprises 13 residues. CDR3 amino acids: CAGSLLQTDTQYF. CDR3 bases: TGCGCCGGCAGCTTGTTACAGACAGATACGCAGTATTTT.

CDR3 protein: CASSERGSTDTQYF. CDR3 bases: TGTGCCAGCAGTGAAAGGGGTTCGACAGATACGCAGTATTTT. V gene TRBV6-4 combines with J gene TRBJ2-3; TRBD1 is a possible D gene (5 bases). Trimming cost V 3 bases and J 3 bases, with 10 bases left between them. Per the germline V gene, CDR1 is MRHNA and CDR2 is SNTAGT. This CDR3 comprises 14 residues.

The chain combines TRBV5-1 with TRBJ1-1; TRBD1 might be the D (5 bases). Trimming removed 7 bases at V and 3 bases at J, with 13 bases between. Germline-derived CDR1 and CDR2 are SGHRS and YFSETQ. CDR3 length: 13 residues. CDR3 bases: TGCGCCAGCGGTGAGGGCAGGGACACTGAAGCTTTCTTT. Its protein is CASGEGRDTEAFF.

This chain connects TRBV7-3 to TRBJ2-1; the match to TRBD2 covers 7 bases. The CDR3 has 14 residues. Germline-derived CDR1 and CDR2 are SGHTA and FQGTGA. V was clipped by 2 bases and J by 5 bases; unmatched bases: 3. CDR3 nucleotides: TGTGCCAGCAGCTTAGCGGGAGTTAACAATGAGCAGTTCTTC. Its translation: CASSLAGVNNEQFF.

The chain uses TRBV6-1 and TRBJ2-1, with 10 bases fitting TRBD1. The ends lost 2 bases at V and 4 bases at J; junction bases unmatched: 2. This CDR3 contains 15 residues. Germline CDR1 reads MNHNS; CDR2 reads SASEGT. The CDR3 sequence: CASSEMGQGYNEQFF. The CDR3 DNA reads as TGTGCCAGCAGTGAAATGGGACAGGGGTACAATGAGCAGTTCTTC.

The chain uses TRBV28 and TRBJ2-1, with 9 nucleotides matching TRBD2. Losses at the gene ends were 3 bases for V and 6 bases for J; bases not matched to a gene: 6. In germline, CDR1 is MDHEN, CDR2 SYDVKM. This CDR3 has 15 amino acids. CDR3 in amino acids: CASSLTSGTPNEQFF. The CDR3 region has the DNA TGTGCCAGCAGTTTGACTAGCGGAACGCCCAATGAGCAGTTCTTC.

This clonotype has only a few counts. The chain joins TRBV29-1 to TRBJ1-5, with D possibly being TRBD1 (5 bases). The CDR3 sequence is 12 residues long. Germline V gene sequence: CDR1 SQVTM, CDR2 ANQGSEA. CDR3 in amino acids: CNPRTTLKPQHF. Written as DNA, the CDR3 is TGCAACCCTCGGACAACCTTAAAGCCCCAGCATTTT.

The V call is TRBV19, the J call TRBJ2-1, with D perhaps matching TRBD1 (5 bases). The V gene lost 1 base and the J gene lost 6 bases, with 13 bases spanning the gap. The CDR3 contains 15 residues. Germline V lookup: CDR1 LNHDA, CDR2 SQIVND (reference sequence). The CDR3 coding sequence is TGTGCCAGTAGTATAGTAACAGGCGTGTTCAATGAGCAGTTCTTC. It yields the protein CASSIVTGVFNEQFF.

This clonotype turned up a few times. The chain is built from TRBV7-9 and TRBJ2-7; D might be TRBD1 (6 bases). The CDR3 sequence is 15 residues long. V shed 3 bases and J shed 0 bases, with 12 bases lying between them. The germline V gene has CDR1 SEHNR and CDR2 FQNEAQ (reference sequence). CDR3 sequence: CASSFRGSSSYEQYF. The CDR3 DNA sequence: TGTGCCAGCAGCTTCAGGGGTTCGAGCTCCTACGAGCAGTACTTC. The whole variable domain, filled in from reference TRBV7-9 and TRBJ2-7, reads DTGVSQNPRHKITKRGQNVTFRCDPISEHNRLYWYRQTLGQGPEFLTYFQNEAQLEKSRLLSDRFSAERPKGSFSTLEIQRTEQGDSAMYLCASSFRGSSSYEQYFGPGTRLTVT.

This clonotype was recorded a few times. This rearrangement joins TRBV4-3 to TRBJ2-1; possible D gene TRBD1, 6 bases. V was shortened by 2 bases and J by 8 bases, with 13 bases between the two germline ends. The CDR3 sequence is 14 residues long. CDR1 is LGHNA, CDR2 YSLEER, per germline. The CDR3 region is CASSQRDRIYEQFF. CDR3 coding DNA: TGCGCCAGCAGCCAACGCGACAGGATCTATGAGCAGTTCTTC.

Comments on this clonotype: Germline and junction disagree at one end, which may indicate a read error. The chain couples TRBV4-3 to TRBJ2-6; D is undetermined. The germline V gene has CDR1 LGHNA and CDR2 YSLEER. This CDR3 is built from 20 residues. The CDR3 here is CASSQDLWSYINSGVNVLTF. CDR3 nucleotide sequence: TGCGCCAGCAGCCAAGATCTTTGGTCTTATATAAACTCTGGGGTCAACGTACTGACTTTC.